A selection of T cell receptor beta chains follows, all from one sample in a study of cytomegalovirus exposure and HLA in healthy donors. Produced via immunoSEQ multiplex PCR; TCRdb's table is partial and in-frame only. Of 100,000 to 150,000 clones listed, approximately 80% are singletons. Source material: PBMCs. Receptors were obtained from a man aged 40-55 years in good health and CMV-seronegative. The CDR3 runs from the conserved cysteine through the conserved F or W. A D gene is named only where the DNA matches it firmly. A clone size is listed for some rows: how often the clone was seen (once, few, many), or a class if it is expanded.

once TRBJ2-1 TRBV6-1 NA TGTGCCAGCCTAAGTATTACAGGCAATGAGCAGTTCTTC CASLSITGNEQFF
NA TRBJ2-7 TRBV28 TRBD2 TGTGCCAGCAGTCCCCGGGGGGGCTACGAGCAGTACTTC CASSPRGGYEQYF
NA TRBJ1-4 TRBV28 NA TGTGCCAGCGTATCCGTCGACAGGACCCTTGGTGAAAAACTGTTTTTT CASVSVDRTLGEKLFF
NA TRBJ2-3 TRBV2 NA TGTGCCAGCAGTGTTCAGGGCACAGATACGCAGTATTTT CASSVQGTDTQYF
few TRBJ2-1 TRBV7-2 NA TGTGCCAGCAGCTTAAGCACCCGCAATGAGCAGTTCTTC CASSLSTRNEQFF
NA TRBJ2-2 TRBV7-9 NA TGTGCCAGCAGACCTCCACCGGGCACCGGGGAGCTGTTTTTT CASRPPPGTGELFF
NA TRBJ1-1 TRBV7-9 NA TGTGCCAGCAGCCCTACAGGGTTCACTGAAGCTTTCTTT CASSPTGFTEAFF
NA TRBJ2-2 TRBV10-3 TRBD2 TGTGCCATCAGTGAGTTTAGCGGGGGGCCGAACACCGGGGAGCTGTTTTTT CAISEFSGGPNTGELFF
few TRBJ2-3 TRBV2 NA TGTGCCAGCAGTCTGGACAACCCTAGCACAGATACGCAGTATTTT CASSLDNPSTDTQYF
NA TRBJ1-4 TRBV2 NA TGTGCCAGCACCAGGGACCTGGAGGGTGAAAAACTGTTTTTT CASTRDLEGEKLFF
NA TRBJ1-1 TRBV5-8 NA TGTGCCAGCAGCTTGTTCGGCGGCAGCCGGAACACTGAAGCTTTCTTT CASSLFGGSRNTEAFF
NA TRBJ2-2 TRBV9 TRBD1 TGTGCCAGCAGCGTTAGGGACAGGGTGTCCACCGGGGAGCTGTTTTTT CASSVRDRVSTGELFF
few TRBJ1-6 TRBV13 NA TGTGCCAGCAGCTCTACAGGGTTTTCGAATTCACCCCTCCACTTT CASSSTGFSNSPLHF
NA TRBJ2-2 TRBV2 NA TGTGCCAGCAGTGAAGGAGTAACAGGGCTTGTTACCGGGGAGCTGTTTTTT CASSEGVTGLVTGELFF
NA TRBJ1-3 TRBV6-5 NA TGTGCCAGCAGCTTACAGGGAGCCGGAAACACCATATATTTT CASSLQGAGNTIYF
NA TRBJ1-2 TRBV29-1 TRBD1 TGCAGCGTAGCGGACCGGGGACAGGGGGATGGCTACACCTTC CSVADRGQGDGYTF
once TRBJ2-1 TRBV9 TRBD1 TGTGCCAGCAGCGTTGCCGGGACAGGGGGTAATGAGCAGTTCTTC CASSVAGTGGNEQFF
NA TRBJ2-1 TRBV28 NA TGTGCCAGCAGTCTCCGACAGAATGAGCAGTTCTTC CASSLRQNEQFF
once TRBJ1-6 TRBV11-2 NA TGTGCCAGCAGCTTAGATCAGGGATATTCACCCCTCCACTTT CASSLDQGYSPLHF
NA TRBJ2-5 TRBV5-1 TRBD2 TGCGCCAGCAGCCCTGCTAGCGGGGGGGTAGAGACCCAGTACTTC CASSPASGGVETQYF
NA TRBJ2-7 TRBV4-2 NA TGTGCCAGCAGCCAAGATTCCAGGGGTACCTACGAGCAGTACTTC CASSQDSRGTYEQYF
NA TRBJ1-1 TRBV19 NA TGTGCCAGTAAAATGGGGGCGAACACTGAAGCTTTCTTT CASKMGANTEAFF
NA TRBJ1-5 TRBV19 TRBD1 TGTGCCAGTAGTCTAACAGGGGGAGGACAGCCCCAGCATTTT CASSLTGGGQPQHF
NA TRBJ1-2 TRBV28 NA TGTGCCAGCAGTTTGCGGTCGTCTCGGGAAATGGGCTACACCTTC CASSLRSSREMGYTF
NA TRBJ1-3 TRBV5-8 NA TGTGCCAGCAGTTCAAGCTCGAGCTCTGGAAACACCATATATTTT CASSSSSSSGNTIYF
NA TRBJ1-1 TRBV7-3 NA TGTGCCAGCAGCTTGACGGGGTTGAACACTGAAGCTTTCTTT CASSLTGLNTEAFF
NA TRBJ1-2 TRBV4-3 NA TGCGCCAGCAGCCAAGAAACAGAAAACTATGGCTACACCTTC CASSQETENYGYTF